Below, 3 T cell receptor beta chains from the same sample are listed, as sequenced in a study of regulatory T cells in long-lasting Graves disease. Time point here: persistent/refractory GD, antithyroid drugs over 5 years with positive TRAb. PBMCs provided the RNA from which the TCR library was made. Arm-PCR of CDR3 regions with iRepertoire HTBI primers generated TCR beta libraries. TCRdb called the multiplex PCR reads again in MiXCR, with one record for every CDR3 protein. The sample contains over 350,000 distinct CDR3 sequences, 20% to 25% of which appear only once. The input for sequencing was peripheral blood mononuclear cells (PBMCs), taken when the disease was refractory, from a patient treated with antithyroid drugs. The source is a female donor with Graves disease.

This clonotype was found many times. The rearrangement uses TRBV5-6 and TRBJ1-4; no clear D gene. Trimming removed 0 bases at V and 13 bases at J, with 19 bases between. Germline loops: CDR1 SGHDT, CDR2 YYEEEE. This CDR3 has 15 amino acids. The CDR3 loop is CASSLAETMGAGLFF. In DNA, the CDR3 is TGTGCCAGCAGCTTGGCCGAGACCATGGGAGCGGGACTGTTTTTT.

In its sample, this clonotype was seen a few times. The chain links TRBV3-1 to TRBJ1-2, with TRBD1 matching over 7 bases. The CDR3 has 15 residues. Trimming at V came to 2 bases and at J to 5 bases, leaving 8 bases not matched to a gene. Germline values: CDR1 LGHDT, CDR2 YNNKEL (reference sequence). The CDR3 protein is CASSQSGGTAYGYTF. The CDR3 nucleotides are TGTGCCAGCAGCCAATCCGGAGGGACAGCATATGGCTACACCTTC.

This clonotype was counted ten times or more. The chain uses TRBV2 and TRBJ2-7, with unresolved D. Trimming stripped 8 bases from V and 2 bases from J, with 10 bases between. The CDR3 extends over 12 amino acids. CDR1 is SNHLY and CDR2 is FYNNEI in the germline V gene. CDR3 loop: CASGRVPYEQYF. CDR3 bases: TGTGCCAGCGGCCGTGTCCCCTACGAGCAGTACTTC.